This TCR beta chain was profiled in a study of tumor-infiltrating lymphocytes in localized non-small cell lung cancer. Study background: Several tumor histologies, both smoking statuses, and some post-neoadjuvant chemotherapy samples were included. Each patient gave resected tumor and non-adjacent uninvolved lung tissue.

With regard to this clone: Within the sample, other DNA sequences also encode this same CDR3.

Using immunoSEQ multiplex PCR, the repertoire was profiled, and TCRdb retains in-frame clones only, with some absent. This table holds over 10,000 clones, 70% to 90% found once. CDR1 SGHRS and CDR2 YFSETQ come from the germline V gene. Trimming cost V 1 base and J 1 base, with 8 bases left between them. The CDR3 extends over 14 amino acids. V is TRBV5-1 and J is TRBJ1-1, with D tentatively TRBD1 (5 bases). This clonotype was obtained from a human donor with non-small cell lung cancer. The sample consisted of uninvolved lung tissue not adjacent to the tumor. Here the CDR3 reads CASSLTGGNTEAFF. CDR3 in DNA: TGCGCCAGCAGCTTGACAGGAGGGAACACTGAAGCTTTCTTT. Drawing the rest from reference TRBV5-1 and TRBJ1-1, the complete variable domain is KAGVTQTPRYLIKTRGQQVTLSCSPISGHRSVSWYQQTPGQGLQFLFEYFSETQRNKGNFPGRFSGRQFSNSRSEMNVSTLELGDSALYLCASSLTGGNTEAFFGQGTRLTVV.